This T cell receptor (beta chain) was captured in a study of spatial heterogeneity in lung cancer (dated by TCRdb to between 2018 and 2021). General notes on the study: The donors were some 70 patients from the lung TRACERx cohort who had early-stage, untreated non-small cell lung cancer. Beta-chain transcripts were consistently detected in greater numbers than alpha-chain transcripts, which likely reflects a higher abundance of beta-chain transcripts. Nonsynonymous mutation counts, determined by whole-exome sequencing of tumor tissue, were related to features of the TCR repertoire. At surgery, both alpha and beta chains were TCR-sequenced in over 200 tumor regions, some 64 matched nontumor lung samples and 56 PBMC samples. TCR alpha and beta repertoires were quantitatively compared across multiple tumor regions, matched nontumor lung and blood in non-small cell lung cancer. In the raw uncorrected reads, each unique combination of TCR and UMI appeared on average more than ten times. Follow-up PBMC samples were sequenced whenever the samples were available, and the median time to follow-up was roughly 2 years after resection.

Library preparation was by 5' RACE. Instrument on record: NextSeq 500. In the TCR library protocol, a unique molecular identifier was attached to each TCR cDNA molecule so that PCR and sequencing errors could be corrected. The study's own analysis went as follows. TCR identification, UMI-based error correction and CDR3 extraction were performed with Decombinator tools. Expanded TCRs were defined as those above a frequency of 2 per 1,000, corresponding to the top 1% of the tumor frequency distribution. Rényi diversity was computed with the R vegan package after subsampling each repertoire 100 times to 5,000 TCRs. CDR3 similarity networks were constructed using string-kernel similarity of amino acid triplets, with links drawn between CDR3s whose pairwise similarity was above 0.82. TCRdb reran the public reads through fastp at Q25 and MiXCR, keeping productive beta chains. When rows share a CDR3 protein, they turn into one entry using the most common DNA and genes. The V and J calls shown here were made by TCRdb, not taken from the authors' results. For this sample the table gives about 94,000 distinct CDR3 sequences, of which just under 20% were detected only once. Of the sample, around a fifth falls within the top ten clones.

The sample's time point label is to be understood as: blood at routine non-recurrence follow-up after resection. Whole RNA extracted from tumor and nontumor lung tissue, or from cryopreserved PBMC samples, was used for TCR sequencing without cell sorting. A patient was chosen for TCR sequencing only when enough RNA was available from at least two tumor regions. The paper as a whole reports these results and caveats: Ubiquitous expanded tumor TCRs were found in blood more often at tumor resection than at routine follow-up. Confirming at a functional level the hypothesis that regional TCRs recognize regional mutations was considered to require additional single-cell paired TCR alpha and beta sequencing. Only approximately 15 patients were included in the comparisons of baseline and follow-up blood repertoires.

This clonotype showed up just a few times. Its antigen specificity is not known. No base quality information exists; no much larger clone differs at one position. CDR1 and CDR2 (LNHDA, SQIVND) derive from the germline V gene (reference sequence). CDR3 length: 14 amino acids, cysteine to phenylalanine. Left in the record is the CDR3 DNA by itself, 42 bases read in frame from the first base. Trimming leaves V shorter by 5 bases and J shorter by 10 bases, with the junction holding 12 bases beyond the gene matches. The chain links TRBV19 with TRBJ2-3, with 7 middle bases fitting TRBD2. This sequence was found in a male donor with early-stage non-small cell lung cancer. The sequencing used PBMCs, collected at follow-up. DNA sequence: TGTGCCAGTAGTGGAGGGACTATGACGGGCGCGCAGTATTTT. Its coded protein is CASSGGTMTGAQYF.